This T cell receptor (beta chain) emerged from a study of T-cell reconstitution after alpha-beta-depleted transplantation in children. The study, taken as a whole, reports: Reportedly, only several hundred clones from non-depleted graft cells drove alpha-beta T-cell counts at about two months.

As it was prepared, the TCRbeta library received unique molecular identifiers. A single record per CDR3 protein comes from TCRdb applying MiXCR to the PCR reads. The data hold approximately 430,000 distinct CDR3 sequences, with 15% to 20% observed a single time. From germline, CDR1 is SQVTM and CDR2 ANQGSEA. The CDR3 extends over 14 amino acids. The V segment lost 1 base and the J segment 1 base; nucleotides outside the gene matches: 1. This clonotype was counted at least ten times. The antigen is not known. The receptor was isolated from a boy under two years old who had a stem cell transplant for Wiskott-Aldrich syndrome, so the T cells may come from the graft donor. The J gene is TRBJ2-7, the V gene TRBV29-1, with 10 bases aligning to TRBD1. This material consisted of PBMCs, mostly from graft donor cells, taken 360 days after TCRalphabeta/CD19-depleted stem cell transplant. Here the CDR3 reads CSVEGTGGSYEQYF. The CDR3 nucleotides are TGCAGCGTTGAAGGGACAGGGGGATCCTACGAGCAGTACTTC.